The 17 T cell receptor beta chains given below trace back to one sample, sequenced in a study of CXCR3-negative and CXCR3-positive naive CD8 T cells (dated 2019 in TCRdb). The study at large found these results: Compared with CXCR3-negative naive cells, CXCR3-positive naive cells had TRB CDR3s with higher hydrophobicity (lower Kidera factor 4), lower energy, and higher strength and volume indices.

Instrument used: NextSeq 550. The Human TCR Profiling Kit (MiLaboratory) was used to prepare UMI-labeled 5' RACE TRB cDNA libraries. After the reads were reprocessed by TCRdb, one entry was made per CDR3 protein sequence, with no DNA. The table for this sample shows over 70,000 distinct CDR3 sequences. Clones ranked in the top ten supply around 0.58% of the sample. These TCRs' antigens remain unknown. Sequencing was done on a sample of naive CXCR3+ CD8+ T cells from blood. Per the publication, the cell subset or site label means: CD45RO-CCR7+CD27+CD95- naive CD8+ T cells expressing CXCR3 (TNR3+). These receptors were collected from a human donor in good health. Some clones in this sample may be carry-over from other donors' samples.

This rearrangement joins TRBV28 to TRBJ2-5; TCRdb reports TRBD2, a call that lacks DNA to check it against. This CDR3 region has 16 residues. Germline CDR1 is MDHEN and CDR2 is SYDVKM. The CDR3: CASSFDGRALQETQYF. Supplemented by reference TRBV28 and TRBJ2-5, the full variable domain reads DVKVTQSSRYLVKRTGEKVFLECVQDMDHENMFWYRQDPGLGLRLIYFSYDVKMKEKGDIPEGYSVSREKKERFSLILESASTNQTSMYLCASSFDGRALQETQYFGPGTRLLVL.

This chain's CDR3 is CASSQTLGSYEQYF. The genes are TRBV14 and TRBJ2-7. CDR1 SGHDN and CDR2 FVKESK come from the germline V gene. This CDR3 has 14 residues.

The chain joins TRBV28 to TRBJ2-1; TCRdb designates TRBD1, a call that cannot be tested without DNA. The germline V gene encodes CDR1 MDHEN and CDR2 SYDVKM. The CDR3 covers 16 residues. The CDR3 reads CASSLFAGGLYNEQFF.

The chain couples TRBV20-1 to TRBJ1-1. Germline CDR1 and CDR2: DFQATT and SNEGSKA (reference sequence). The CDR3 contains 18 residues. CDR3 region: CSARGLVGSGYGNTEAFF.

The chain recombines TRBV20-1 with TRBJ2-7; with no DNA, the TCRdb D assignment of TRBD2 cannot be verified. The CDR3 is made up of 13 amino acids. The germline V gene has CDR1 DFQATT and CDR2 SNEGSKA (reference sequence). CDR3 region: CSGGGGFSYEQYF.

J is TRBJ1-2 and V is TRBV29-1; TCRdb gives TRBD1 as the D gene, but with no DNA this cannot be confirmed. CDR1 and CDR2 (germline): SQVTM, ANQGSEA. CDR3 length: 14 amino acids. The chain's CDR3 is CSVGPSPPNYGYTF. The whole variable domain, remainder taken from reference TRBV29-1 and TRBJ1-2, is SAVISQKPSRDICQRGTSLTIQCQVDSQVTMMFWYRQQPGQSLTLIATANQGSEATYESGFVIDKFPISRPNLTFSTLTVSNMSPEDSSIYLCSVGPSPPNYGYTFGSGTRLTVV.

V usage is TRBV19 and J usage is TRBJ1-5; the TRBD1 assignment by TCRdb is unverifiable without DNA. Looked up from germline, CDR1 is LNHDA and CDR2 is SQIVND (reference sequence). The CDR3 spans 15 residues. The CDR3 is CASSTWTSSNQPQHF.

The CDR3 loop reads CASSLASGSSSYNEQFF. The chain employs TRBV3-1 and TRBJ2-1; TCRdb calls TRBD2, which cannot be checked without DNA. The length of the CDR3 is 17 residues. From germline, CDR1 is LGHDT and CDR2 YNNKEL (reference sequence).

J is TRBJ2-2 and V is TRBV28; TCRdb calls TRBD1, which cannot be checked without DNA. This CDR3 region has 15 residues. Germline V gene sequence: CDR1 MDHEN, CDR2 SYDVKM. The CDR3 loop reads CASSHTGGASGELFF. Complete variable domain (other parts from reference TRBV28 and TRBJ2-2): DVKVTQSSRYLVKRTGEKVFLECVQDMDHENMFWYRQDPGLGLRLIYFSYDVKMKEKGDIPEGYSVSREKKERFSLILESASTNQTSMYLCASSHTGGASGELFFGEGSRLTVL.

The chain employs TRBV20-1 and TRBJ2-2; TCRdb selects TRBD2, and the lack of DNA leaves this call unchecked. This CDR3 has 15 residues. Germline values: CDR1 DFQATT, CDR2 SNEGSKA (reference sequence). This CDR3 reads CSAIRPGLAFGELFF.

The chain employs TRBV14 and TRBJ2-2; checking the TCRdb D call of TRBD2 is not possible without DNA. Looked up from germline, CDR1 is SGHDN and CDR2 is FVKESK. The CDR3 spans 15 residues. The CDR3 is CASSIAGANTGELFF.

The chain joins TRBV20-1 to TRBJ2-1. Germline V CDR1 and CDR2: DFQATT, SNEGSKA (reference sequence). The CDR3 consists of 16 residues. The CDR3 region is CSARDLTSGVVNEQFF.

V usage is TRBV7-2 and J usage is TRBJ2-2; TCRdb reports TRBD2, a call that lacks DNA to check it against. The V gene's germline CDR1 is SGHTA and CDR2 FQGNSA. The CDR3 runs to 13 residues. CDR3 loop: CASTKTGPGELFF.

The CDR3 spells CSVEDRGRSSSYEQYF. This rearrangement joins TRBV29-1 to TRBJ2-7; TCRdb selects TRBD1, and the lack of DNA leaves this call unchecked. The CDR3 has 16 residues. CDR1 is SQVTM and CDR2 is ANQGSEA in the germline V gene.

This rearrangement joins TRBV20-1 to TRBJ2-1; no DNA is available, so the TRBD2 call from TCRdb remains unchecked. The CDR3 length is 15 residues. Germline V gene lookup returns CDR1 DFQATT and CDR2 SNEGSKA (reference sequence). CDR3 in amino acids: CSASRTSGRANEQFF.

This chain connects TRBV4-2 to TRBJ1-5; checking the TCRdb D call of TRBD1 is not possible without DNA. The CDR3 loop spans 13 amino acids. CDR1 LGHNA and CDR2 YNFKEQ come from the germline V gene. CDR3 amino acids: CASSKLQGQPQHF.

The rearrangement uses TRBV4-1 and TRBJ2-1. The CDR3 spans 13 residues. The germline CDR1 and CDR2 sequences are MGHRA and YSYEKL. The CDR3 is CASSQEAGNEQFF.